These 22 T cell receptor beta chains originate from one sample sequenced in a study of T cells after yellow fever vaccination. Each CDR3 protein is one row after TCRdb ran MiXCR on the 5' RACE reads. The sample lists a few hundred thousand distinct CDR3 sequences, 8.5% to 9% occurring once. Specimen: PBMCs, collected on the day of the first yellow fever vaccination. The source is a man aged 18 to 29 who received the YFV17D yellow fever vaccine.

As regards this clonotype: The DNA is left out, because the CDR3 cannot be placed on it with certainty; the CDR3 is given as TCRdb lists it. The chain couples TRBV6-5 to TRBJ2-2; TRBD1 was called by the table and not checked on the DNA. Termini included, the CDR3 measures 15 amino acids. CDR1 and CDR2 (germline): MNHEY, SVGAGI. CDR3 protein: CASSSPGSSPGSCFF.

This clonotype was detected only a few times. The chain's CDR3 is CASSLAPGVGTEAFF. The CDR3 coding sequence is TGCGCCAGCAGCTTGGCTCCGGGGGTGGGCACTGAAGCTTTCTTT. The chain couples TRBV5-1 to TRBJ1-1; TRBD1 is a possible D gene (5 bases). CDR1 and CDR2 (germline): SGHRS, YFSETQ. Trimming removed 0 bases at V and 4 bases at J, with 13 bases between. The CDR3 spans 15 residues.

This clonotype was counted only a few times. The V and J genes are TRBV11-1 and TRBJ2-3; 11 bases match TRBD2. CDR1 SGHAT and CDR2 FQDESV come from the germline V gene (reference sequence). This CDR3 comprises 14 residues. The junction had 4 bases not matched to a gene; V was cut back by 5 bases and J by 6 bases. The CDR3: CASSRRTSGDTQYF. In nucleotides, the CDR3 is TGTGCCAGCAGCAGACGGACTAGCGGGGATACGCAGTATTTT.

The chain recombines TRBV29-1 with TRBJ2-5; tentatively, D is TRBD1 or TRBD2 (6 bases each). V shed 0 bases and J shed 5 bases, with 19 bases lying between them. CDR3 size: 16 residues. Germline lookup yields CDR1 SQVTM and CDR2 ANQGSEA. CDR3 nucleotide sequence: TGCAGCGTTGAAGATCGTGTACAGGGACTCGGGGAGACCCAGTACTTC. Translating gives CSVEDRVQGLGETQYF.

This clonotype came up many times. V is TRBV12-3 or TRBV12-4 and J is TRBJ1-4; D not certain. V shed 3 bases and J shed 4 bases, with 6 bases lying between them. The CDR3 is 13 amino acids. The chain's CDR3 is CASSLGNNEKLFF. Here the CDR3 DNA reads TGTGCCAGCAGTTTGGGCAATAATGAAAAACTGTTTTTT.

This clonotype was detected many times. The chain links TRBV7-2 to TRBJ2-5; D is undetermined. Germline loops: CDR1 SGHTA, CDR2 FQGNSA. The CDR3 has 14 residues. V was trimmed by 5 bases and J by 5 bases, leaving 15 bases between them. The CDR3 loop is CASSHSQASETQYF. DNA for the CDR3: TGTGCCAGCAGCCACTCCCAGGCTTCGGAGACCCAGTACTTC.

The chain recombines TRBV14 with TRBJ2-3, with 8 bases fitting TRBD2. The CDR3 length is 16 residues. J lost 3 bases, V lost 4 bases, and 9 bases had no gene match. Germline V gene sequence: CDR1 SGHDN, CDR2 FVKESK. The CDR3 bases are TGTGCCAGCAGCCTTATCGGCGGGGGGCTTACAGATACGCAGTATTTT. It codes for CASSLIGGGLTDTQYF.

This clonotype was recorded a few times. J is TRBJ2-5 and V is TRBV24-1; TRBD1 agrees at 9 bases. V shed 5 bases, J shed 4 bases, and the junction held 4 bases outside the gene matches. The CDR3 consists of 14 residues. Germline V gene lookup returns CDR1 KGHDR and CDR2 SFDVKD. The CDR3 region is CATSGTGAGETQYF. CDR3 bases: TGTGCCACCAGTGGGACAGGGGCGGGAGAGACCCAGTACTTC.

The sample holds many counts of this clonotype. This chain links TRBV5-1 with TRBJ1-1; unclear D gene. This CDR3 region has 12 residues. Germline loops: CDR1 SGHRS, CDR2 YFSETQ. V lost 1 base and J lost 3, with 4 bases in between. The CDR3 reads CASSLMDTEAFF. The DNA of the CDR3 is TGCGCCAGCAGCTTGATGGACACTGAAGCTTTCTTT.

The V gene is TRBV4-1, the J gene TRBJ2-4, with D perhaps assigned TRBD1 or TRBD2 (6 bases each). V was clipped by 1 base and J by 9 bases, with 19 bases between them. The germline CDR1 and CDR2 sequences are MGHRA and YSYEKL. The CDR3 totals 16 residues. The CDR3 nucleotides read TGCGCCAGCAGCCAAGGCACAGGGACTGTAAGAGGCATTCAGTACTTC. Amino acids: CASSQGTGTVRGIQYF.

The V and J genes are TRBV20-1 and TRBJ1-5, with 9 nucleotides matching TRBD1. The trim removed 5 bases at V and 3 bases at J, leaving 5 bases unmatched. Germline V gene data show CDR1 as DFQATT and CDR2 as SNEGSKA (reference sequence). The CDR3 is made up of 14 amino acids. CDR3 residues: CSAAGTGINQPQHF. DNA for the CDR3: TGCAGTGCTGCCGGGACAGGGATCAATCAGCCCCAGCATTTT.

There are many counts of this clonotype. The chain couples TRBV20-1 to TRBJ1-6; no clear D gene. This CDR3 region has 12 residues. CDR1 and CDR2 from the germline V gene are DFQATT and SNEGSKA (reference sequence). Between the trimmed V and J ends, which lost 3 bases and 12 bases, there was a span of 12 bases. CDR3: CSARSLSGPLHF. As DNA, the CDR3 is TGCAGTGCTAGGAGCCTATCGGGACCCCTCCACTTT.

In this sample, this clonotype turned up a few times. The chain links TRBV7-2 to TRBJ1-2; D not resolved. CDR1 is SGHTA and CDR2 is FQGNSA in the germline V gene. V was shortened by 4 bases and J by 6 bases, with 12 bases between the two germline ends. The CDR3 loop spans 13 amino acids. Here the CDR3 reads CASSSFNANGYTF. The CDR3 DNA reads as TGTGCCAGCAGCTCCTTTAACGCTAATGGCTACACCTTC.

This clonotype showed up many times. CDR3 sequence: CASSRDWNYEQYF. CDR3 bases: TGTGCCAGCTCACGCGACTGGAACTACGAGCAGTACTTC. V gene TRBV18 combines with J gene TRBJ2-7; D is unresolved. Germline assignment: CDR1 KGHSH and CDR2 LQKENI. The CDR3 extends over 13 amino acids. V lost 4 bases and J 3 bases, leaving 10 bases between the germline ends.

The genes are TRBV28 and TRBJ1-4; TRBD1 aligns across 7 bases. Germline CDR1 and CDR2: MDHEN and SYDVKM. The V and J ends lost 2 bases and 0 bases, in that order; junction bases with no gene match: 3. The CDR3 runs to 16 residues. In nucleotides, the CDR3 is TGTGCCAGCAGTTTAGGAGGGGGCACAACTAATGAAAAACTGTTTTTT. Its protein is CASSLGGGTTNEKLFF.

The V and J genes are TRBV4-1 and TRBJ2-2, with a possible D match to TRBD2 (6 bases). There are 16 residues in the CDR3. Per the germline V gene, CDR1 is MGHRA and CDR2 is YSYEKL. V was trimmed by 7 bases and J by 5 bases, leaving 20 bases between them. In DNA, the CDR3 is TGCGCCAGCACCTCCGGGGTGCTAGCGCGGACCGGGGAGCTGTTTTTT. Amino acid sequence: CASTSGVLARTGELFF.

This clonotype was counted only a few times. The rearrangement joins TRBV5-6 to TRBJ1-2; D is uncertain. Germline values: CDR1 SGHDT, CDR2 YYEEEE. Trimming stripped 4 bases from V and 4 bases from J, with 14 bases between. This CDR3 is 14 amino acids long. CDR3 region: CASSGWTAVYGYTF. The CDR3, as DNA: TGTGCCAGCAGCGGCTGGACGGCCGTCTATGGCTACACCTTC.

Only a few counts were recorded for this clonotype. This chain uses TRBV20-1 with TRBJ1-1; no firm D call. Germline V gene sequence: CDR1 DFQATT, CDR2 SNEGSKA (reference sequence). CDR3 length: 15 amino acids. V was trimmed by 6 bases and J by 1 base, leaving 18 bases between them. Here the CDR3 reads CSALLRRVSNTEAFF. The CDR3 coding sequence is TGCAGTGCCCTTCTACGGCGGGTTTCGAACACTGAAGCTTTCTTT.

This clonotype came up a few times. This chain joins TRBV7-3 and TRBJ2-7, with 9 bases aligning to TRBD1. V was pared by 5 bases and J by 6 bases, with 5 bases of the junction left unmatched. Germline CDR1 SGHTA, CDR2 FQGTGA. The CDR3 runs 13 residues. DNA of the CDR3: TGTGCCAGCAGCCCGCGACAGGGGGGCGAGCAGTACTTC. Its protein product is CASSPRQGGEQYF.

J is TRBJ2-5 and V is TRBV5-1; 7 bases line up with TRBD1. The germline V gene encodes CDR1 SGHRS and CDR2 YFSETQ. With V trimmed by 4 bases and J by 3 bases, 9 bases remained unmatched. The CDR3 contains 15 residues. Here the CDR3 reads CASSQNTQGKETQYF. As DNA, the CDR3 is TGCGCCAGCAGCCAGAACACACAGGGGAAAGAGACCCAGTACTTC.

This clonotype was recorded at least ten times. The CDR3 here is CASRPHRTSGGNNEQFF. The CDR3 DNA is TGTGCCAGCAGGCCTCACCGGACTAGCGGGGGCAACAATGAGCAGTTCTTC. The chain combines TRBV12-3 or TRBV12-4 with TRBJ2-1, with 13 bases fitting TRBD2. The CDR3 is made up of 17 amino acids. V was clipped by 6 bases and J by 5 bases; unmatched bases: 10.

On this clonotype itself: This may stem from a read error, because a much larger clone lies one nucleotide away. The chain recombines TRBV4-3 with TRBJ2-2; 9 nucleotides match TRBD1. Germline-derived CDR1 and CDR2 are LGHNA and YSLEER. The length of the CDR3 is 13 residues. CDR3: CASSQVRTGELVF. CDR3 bases: TGCGCCAGCAGCCAAGTTCGGACAGGGGAGCTGGTTTTT.